The entry that follows covers one TCR beta chain sequence. Its antigen remains unknown. Other DNA sequences of this sample code for an identical CDR3. Primers: 60 Vbeta forward and 13 Jbeta reverse. The repertoire was sequenced with immunoSEQ multiplex PCR; TCRdb's copy has only in-frame clones and lacks some. The table gives just over 150,000 clones; the top ten clones make up 2% to 2.5% of it. These data are taken from a study of cytomegalovirus exposure and HLA in healthy donors. Study results and limitations: In a later analysis, donors in an Asian-associated ancestry cluster reportedly had fewer N-insertions in productive TCRs than the cohort mean. Certain sequence variants were highly shared and formed a cluster, and this cluster was likely a sequencing artifact. A few of the chains that were CMV-associated were confirmed in vitro to be specific for CMV antigens. Sequencing depth roughly uniform across donors was assumed in presence/absence analyses.

This receptor was taken from a man aged 30 to 45 in good health and CMV-seronegative. Sequenced input: PBMCs.

The DNA for the CDR3 is TGTGCCAGCAGCCAAGGACAGGGGGCTAACTATGGCTACACCTTC. It is translated as CASSQGQGANYGYTF. The genes are TRBV4-2 and TRBJ1-2, with 9 bases identical to TRBD1. Germline assignment: CDR1 LGHNA and CDR2 YNFKEQ. J was trimmed by 0 bases and V by 1 base; bases with no gene match: 0. The CDR3 has 15 amino acids.